Listed below are T cell receptor beta chains from one sample, sequenced in a study of shared clonotypes between healthy human individuals. The data were produced by immunoSEQ multiplex PCR, yet TCRdb's version contains in-frame clones alone and is incomplete. The table lists about 600,000 clones, around 95% of them singletons. The material sequenced was naive CD8+ T cells sorted from blood. The receptors were gathered from a woman in her thirties in good health. CDR3s include the opening cysteine and the closing phenylalanine or tryptophan. The D gene is left open where the match is weak. Only part of the rows carry a size: once, few, many, or a class if the clone is expanded.

d_gene | abundance | j_gene | v_gene | CDR3aa | CDR3nt
. | once | TRBJ1-1 | TRBV10-3 | CAISEGGAEAFF | TGTGCCATCAGTGAGGGGGGGGCTGAAGCTTTCTTT
TRBD1 | . | TRBJ2-7 | TRBV28 | CASSRDSYSYEQYF | TGTGCCAGCAGCCGGGACAGTTACTCCTACGAGCAGTACTTC
. | . | TRBJ1-2 | TRBV28 | CASIPVGTYGYTF | TGTGCCAGCATCCCCGTCGGGACCTATGGCTACACCTTC
. | . | TRBJ2-7 | TRBV10-2 | CASSEISYEQYF | TGCGCCAGCAGTGAGATCTCCTACGAGCAGTACTTC
TRBD1 | . | TRBJ2-7 | TRBV5-1 | CASSEGGSEQYF | TGCGCCAGCAGCGAAGGGGGCTCTGAGCAGTACTTC
TRBD1 | . | TRBJ2-7 | TRBV28 | CAITGGTSYEQYF | TGTGCCATCACAGGGGGCACGTCCTACGAGCAGTACTTC
. | . | TRBJ2-1 | TRBV13 | CASSLVVADEQFF | TGTGCCAGCAGCTTAGTGGTAGCGGATGAGCAGTTCTTC
. | . | TRBJ2-7 | TRBV19 | CARRRGYDYEQYF | TGTGCCCGACGACGAGGTTATGACTACGAGCAGTACTTC
. | . | TRBJ1-1 | TRBV7-9 | CASSPWDTEAFF | TGTGCCAGCAGCCCTTGGGACACTGAAGCTTTCTTT
TRBD1 | . | TRBJ1-1 | TRBV5-1 | CASSLDRGLTEAFF | TGCGCCAGCAGCCTGGACAGGGGGCTGACTGAAGCTTTCTTT
TRBD2 | . | TRBJ2-5 | TRBV7-9 | CASSSDRLAGPQETQYF | TGTGCCAGCAGCTCCGACCGTCTAGCGGGCCCCCAAGAGACCCAGTACTTC
. | . | TRBJ2-3 | TRBV19 | CASSTPGVAAPTSTDTQYF | TGTGCCAGTAGTACCCCCGGGGTAGCGGCCCCTACTAGCACAGATACGCAGTATTTT
. | . | TRBJ1-2 | TRBV19 | CASSIGRGGYTF | TGTGCCAGTAGTATCGGTCGTGGGGGCTACACCTTC
. | . | TRBJ2-7 | TRBV5-4 | CASSFRNSRSEQYF | TGTGCCAGCAGCTTCCGGAACAGTCGGTCCGAGCAGTACTTC
. | . | TRBJ2-4 | TRBV28 | CASSLYASNIQYF | TGTGCCAGCAGTTTATACGCTAGTAACATTCAGTACTTC
TRBD1 | once | TRBJ1-5 | TRBV30 | CAWLDRGLNQPQHF | TGTGCCTGGCTTGACAGGGGGCTCAATCAGCCCCAGCATTTT